This T cell receptor (beta chain) was obtained from a study of blood T cells in healthy people across ages. Sample-barcoded 5' priming and a J-beta primer mix drove a second PCR of 7 to 11 cycles. TCRdb re-analysed the 5' RACE reads in MiXCR, keeping a single row per CDR3 protein. The sample shows approximately 810,000 distinct CDR3 sequences, under 35% of them seen only once. Sample: blood. The receptor was isolated from a woman aged 80 or older in good health.

The CDR3, as DNA: TGCAGTGCTAGAGACCAAACCGGGACAGATAATGAAAAACTGTTTTTT. Its translation is CSARDQTGTDNEKLFF. The chain has TRBV20-1 and TRBJ1-4, with TRBD1 matching 7 bases. After removal of 0 bases from V and 4 bases from J, the junction contained 8 bases not matched to a gene. Germline V gives CDR1 DFQATT, CDR2 SNEGSKA (reference sequence). This CDR3 has 16 amino acids.